The 30 T cell receptor beta chains below were found in one sample sequenced in a study of shared clonotypes between healthy human individuals. Sequencing used immunoSEQ multiplex PCR; TCRdb keeps in-frame clones, though not all of them. Found here are a few million clones, about 92% of them singletons; the top ten hold 0.3% to 0.4%. The sample consisted of naive CD4+ T cells from PBMCs. Subset meaning: CD45RA+ positively selected. The receptors stem from a man younger than 30 in good health. Some clones in this sample may be carry-over from other donors' samples.

The chain carries TRBV2 and TRBJ2-7, with 7 bases that match TRBD1. The germline V gene encodes CDR1 SNHLY and CDR2 FYNNEI. The CDR3 runs 15 residues. Trimming cost V 6 bases and J 2 bases; bases outside gene matches: 10. The CDR3 here is CASRENRGPPYEQYF. DNA of the CDR3: TGTGCCAGCAGAGAAAACAGGGGTCCCCCCTACGAGCAGTACTTC.

The chain joins TRBV5-1 to TRBJ2-7; 7 bases line up with TRBD2. CDR1 is SGHRS and CDR2 is YFSETQ in the germline V gene. The CDR3 is 15 amino acids. V shed 1 base and J 4 bases; nucleotides not matched to a gene: 8. The CDR3 loop is CASSLIGRVEYEQYF. The CDR3, as DNA: TGCGCCAGCAGCTTGATAGGGAGGGTAGAATACGAGCAGTACTTC.

This chain joins TRBV6-6 and TRBJ2-2; D is ambiguous. This CDR3 contains 13 residues. V was pared by 1 base and J by 6 bases, with 6 bases between. Looked up from germline, CDR1 is MNHNY and CDR2 is SVGAGI (reference sequence). In nucleotides, the CDR3 is TGTGCCAGCAGTTACTTCGGGCCCGGGGAGCTGTTTTTT. Protein product: CASSYFGPGELFF.

This clone was seen only once. The chain joins TRBV7-3 to TRBJ2-3; D is undetermined. Germline assignment: CDR1 SGHTA and CDR2 FQGTGA. The CDR3 length is 15 residues. Trimming pared 1 base from V and 2 bases from J, leaving 10 bases between. The chain's CDR3 is CASSLSSGTTDTQYF. CDR3 coding DNA: TGTGCCAGCAGCTTAAGTTCGGGTACCACAGATACGCAGTATTTT.

The chain links TRBV5-6 to TRBJ2-1; D not certain. Germline loops: CDR1 SGHDT, CDR2 YYEEEE. Trimming stripped 2 bases from V and 9 bases from J, with 9 bases between. The CDR3 covers 12 residues. The DNA of the CDR3 is TGTGCCAGCAGCTTAAACACGGCTGAGCAGTTCTTC. Translated, it gives CASSLNTAEQFF.

This clone was counted a single time. Other nucleotide sequences in the sample specify the same CDR3. The chain uses TRBV5-1 and TRBJ2-5; TRBD2 matches 7 bases. Germline-derived CDR1 and CDR2 are SGHRS and YFSETQ. The V segment lost 3 bases and the J segment 5 bases; nucleotides outside the gene matches: 7. The length of the CDR3 is 14 residues. CDR3: CASSSTQGGETQYF. The CDR3 DNA reads as TGCGCCAGCAGCTCAACCCAGGGAGGGGAGACCCAGTACTTC.

In its sample, this clone was seen once. Written as DNA, the CDR3 is TGTGCCAGTAGTACACCCGGGACAGGTCATGGCTACACCTTC. Protein: CASSTPGTGHGYTF. The gene calls are TRBV19 and TRBJ1-2; 8 nucleotides align to TRBD1. Germline loops: CDR1 LNHDA, CDR2 SQIVND (reference sequence). This CDR3 contains 14 residues. V lost 4 bases to trimming and J lost 6 bases; unmatched junction nucleotides: 7. Full variable domain (remainder filled in from reference TRBV19 and TRBJ1-2): DGGITQSPKYLFRKEGQNVTLSCEQNLNHDAMYWYRQDPGQGLRLIYYSQIVNDFQKGDIAEGYSVSREKKESFPLTVTSAQKNPTAFYLCASSTPGTGHGYTFGSGTRLTVV.

Points on this clone: Other DNA variants within this sample encode the same CDR3. The genes are TRBV28 and TRBJ1-2; D is uncertain. Per the germline V gene, CDR1 is MDHEN and CDR2 is SYDVKM. V was trimmed by 8 bases and J by 4 bases, leaving 8 bases between them. CDR3 size: 11 residues. The CDR3 loop reads CASSSSYGYTF. CDR3 in DNA: TGTGCCAGCTCGAGTTCCTATGGCTACACCTTC.

V usage is TRBV28 and J usage is TRBJ2-5; 7 nucleotides match TRBD1. The J call may not be correct, given that the DNA end is closer to TRBJ2-7. The germline CDR1 and CDR2 sequences are MDHEN and SYDVKM. The CDR3 is 12 residues long. CDR3 in DNA: TGTGCCAGCAGAACAGGGGTCCACGAGCAGTACTTC. This encodes CASRTGVHEQYF.

The chain uses TRBV5-6 and TRBJ2-5; maybe TRBD2 (6 bases). The ends were cut back, 4 bases at V and 2 bases at J, with 15 bases in the middle. CDR1 and CDR2 (germline): SGHDT, YYEEEE. The CDR3 covers 15 residues. The CDR3 coding sequence is TGTGCCAGCAGCCCAGCGGCGGGACTTCAAGAGACCCAGTACTTC. Its translation is CASSPAAGLQETQYF. The full variable domain, completed using reference TRBV5-6 and TRBJ2-5, is DAGVTQSPTHLIKTRGQQVTLRCSPKSGHDTVSWYQQALGQGPQFIFQYYEEEERQRGNFPDRFSGHQFPNYSSELNVNALLLGDSALYLCASSPAAGLQETQYFGPGTRLLVL.

The rearrangement joins TRBV6-5 to TRBJ1-5; D gene unclear. V lost 6 bases to trimming and J lost 6 bases, with 6 bases between them. From germline, CDR1 is MNHEY and CDR2 SVGAGI. The CDR3 has 11 amino acids. This CDR3 reads CASRVSQPQHF. The CDR3 DNA follows: TGTGCCAGCAGGGTAAGTCAGCCCCAGCATTTT.

This chain joins TRBV10-3 and TRBJ2-7, with a possible D match to TRBD2 (6 bases). CDR3 length: 14 amino acids. CDR1 ENHRY and CDR2 SYGVKD come from the germline V gene. Between the trimmed V and J ends, which lost 0 bases and 7 bases, there was a span of 13 bases. The CDR3 reads CAISESLAEAEQYF. The CDR3 nucleotides are TGTGCCATCAGTGAGTCGTTAGCGGAAGCGGAGCAGTACTTC.

The chain has TRBV9 and TRBJ2-6; D not certain. This CDR3 is built from 13 residues. Germline CDR1 is SGDLS and CDR2 is YYNGEE. With 5 bases removed from V and 0 bases from J, the gap between germline ends came to 3 bases. The chain's CDR3 is CASRVSGANVLTF. The CDR3 region has the DNA TGTGCCAGCAGGGTCTCTGGGGCCAACGTCCTGACTTTC.

The genes are TRBV6-6 and TRBJ1-1; a weak D match, TRBD1 (5 bases). V dropped 2 bases and J dropped 6 bases, with 7 bases sitting between them. The germline gives CDR1 MNHNY, CDR2 SVGAGI (reference sequence). The CDR3 consists of 12 residues. CDR3 nucleotides: TGTGCCAGCAGTTACAGAGGGGCTGAAGCTTTCTTT. Its translation: CASSYRGAEAFF.

The J gene is TRBJ1-1, the V gene TRBV5-1; D call uncertain. The CDR3 extends over 15 amino acids. Germline assignment: CDR1 SGHRS and CDR2 YFSETQ. Trimming removed 0 bases from V and 4 bases from J, with 13 bases in between. CDR3 coding DNA: TGCGCCAGCAGCTTGGTCGAGGGCAGGAGCACTGAAGCTTTCTTT. Translating gives CASSLVEGRSTEAFF. Supplemented by reference TRBV5-1 and TRBJ1-1, the full variable domain reads KAGVTQTPRYLIKTRGQQVTLSCSPISGHRSVSWYQQTPGQGLQFLFEYFSETQRNKGNFPGRFSGRQFSNSRSEMNVSTLELGDSALYLCASSLVEGRSTEAFFGQGTRLTVV.

This sequence joins TRBV25-1 and TRBJ2-5; D unclear. V lost 3 bases, J lost 5 bases, and 16 bases lay in between. Germline loops: CDR1 MGHDK, CDR2 SYGVNS. The CDR3 is 15 residues long. CDR3 bases: TGTGCCAGCAGTGATATGGCTTCGGCGGCGGAGACCCAGTACTTC. Encoded protein: CASSDMASAAETQYF.

A note on this clone: Other DNA sequences of this sample code for an identical CDR3. The CDR3 DNA sequence: TGTGCCAGCAGCTTGCTAGCGGGAGCATCCTACGAGCAGTACTTC. This codes for CASSLLAGASYEQYF. The chain recombines TRBV7-9 with TRBJ2-7; 10 bases line up with TRBD2. V gave up 3 bases and J gave up 1 base; unmatched junction bases: 3. The CDR3 has 15 amino acids. Per the germline V gene, CDR1 is SEHNR and CDR2 is FQNEAQ (reference sequence).

The chain couples TRBV6-5 to TRBJ2-7; D is unresolved. With 2 bases removed from V and 7 bases from J, the gap between germline ends came to 6 bases. Germline lookup yields CDR1 MNHEY and CDR2 SVGAGI. This CDR3 contains 11 residues. The CDR3 region has the DNA TGTGCCAGCAGTTACCACCAGGAGCAGTACTTC. This encodes CASSYHQEQYF.

This chain links TRBV5-1 with TRBJ1-1; TRBD1 matches at 11 bases. CDR1 and CDR2 (germline): SGHRS, YFSETQ. The CDR3 length is 15 residues. Trimming took 4 bases from V and 1 from J; bases not matched to a gene: 3. As DNA, the CDR3 is TGCGCCAGCAGCCGCGGGACAGGGGGGAACACTGAAGCTTTCTTT. Translating gives CASSRGTGGNTEAFF.

The V call is TRBV25-1, the J call TRBJ1-2; TRBD1 might be the D (6 bases). The CDR3 is made up of 13 amino acids. The V end was cut by 6 bases, the J end by 2 bases, with 10 bases between. Germline V gives CDR1 MGHDK, CDR2 SYGVNS. For the CDR3, the DNA is TGTGCCAGCAGCAGGGGTTTGAACTATGGCTACACCTTC. Its translation is CASSRGLNYGYTF.

This chain joins TRBV19 and TRBJ1-2; 9 bases fit TRBD1. The germline CDR1 and CDR2 sequences are LNHDA and SQIVND (reference sequence). Trimming cost V 5 bases and J 7 bases; bases outside gene matches: 11. The CDR3 is 15 residues long. This CDR3 reads CASSSIPGQGLGYTF. The DNA for the CDR3 is TGTGCCAGTAGTTCAATACCGGGACAGGGTCTTGGCTACACCTTC. The full variable domain, in which reference TRBV19 and TRBJ1-2 provide the parts outside the CDR3, is DGGITQSPKYLFRKEGQNVTLSCEQNLNHDAMYWYRQDPGQGLRLIYYSQIVNDFQKGDIAEGYSVSREKKESFPLTVTSAQKNPTAFYLCASSSIPGQGLGYTFGSGTRLTVV.

This clone was counted a few times. The V gene is TRBV9, the J gene TRBJ1-1; possible D gene TRBD1, 5 bases. The germline gives CDR1 SGDLS, CDR2 YYNGEE. The CDR3 has 15 amino acids. Trimming took off 0 bases at V and 0 bases at J, with 9 bases between the two ends. The CDR3: CASSVGGEMNTEAFF. DNA for the CDR3: TGTGCCAGCAGCGTAGGAGGGGAGATGAACACTGAAGCTTTCTTT.

Only one count was recorded for this clone. The chain links TRBV4-1 to TRBJ2-7; D is perhaps TRBD2 (5 bases). V shed 1 base and J shed 4 bases, with 23 bases lying between them. Looked up from germline, CDR1 is MGHRA and CDR2 is YSYEKL. The CDR3 is 18 residues long. CDR3 nucleotides: TGCGCCAGCAGCCAAGCTCGGACTGCGAGGTCGTTGGGATACGAGCAGTACTTC. As protein: CASSQARTARSLGYEQYF.

This sequence joins TRBV7-3 and TRBJ2-2; D remains unclear. Trimming removed 2 bases from V and 3 bases from J, with 7 bases in between. The CDR3 extends over 14 amino acids. Per the germline V gene, CDR1 is SGHTA and CDR2 is FQGTGA. CDR3 DNA: TGTGCCAGCAGCTTAGAGTCGTACACCGGGGAGCTGTTTTTT. Translating gives CASSLESYTGELFF.

The V and J genes are TRBV18 and TRBJ1-3; unclear D gene. The CDR3 has 16 amino acids. Deletions cut 0 bases from V and 2 bases from J, with 11 bases between. CDR1 is KGHSH, CDR2 LQKENI, per germline. The CDR3 DNA sequence: TGTGCCAGCTCACCACCGAACGTATTGGCTGGAAACACCATATATTTT. Translation: CASSPPNVLAGNTIYF.

This rearrangement joins TRBV7-2 to TRBJ2-1, with 14 bases that match TRBD2. CDR3 length: 19 residues. CDR1 and CDR2 from the germline V gene are SGHTA and FQGNSA. V gave up 4 bases and J gave up 0 bases; unmatched junction bases: 8. CDR3 sequence (DNA): TGTGCCAGCAGCTCCAGCGGACTAGCGGGAGGACGCTCCTACAATGAGCAGTTCTTC. Translation: CASSSSGLAGGRSYNEQFF.

CDR3 loop: CASSQEAANNYGYTF. The CDR3 DNA is TGTGCCAGCAGCCAAGAGGCGGCTAATAACTATGGCTACACCTTC. The V call is TRBV4-2, the J call TRBJ1-2; D not resolved. Germline V gene lookup returns CDR1 LGHNA and CDR2 YNFKEQ. The CDR3 runs 15 residues. Trimming pared 0 bases from V and 1 base from J, leaving 9 bases between.

The V call is TRBV6-1, the J call TRBJ1-1; unclear D gene. The germline V gene has CDR1 MNHNS and CDR2 SASEGT. The CDR3 is 13 residues long. V lost 2 bases and J lost 8, with 12 bases in between. The CDR3 nucleotides read TGTGCCAGCAGTGAACGCAGAGTTAGAGAAGCTTTCTTT. Amino acids: CASSERRVREAFF.

The chain has TRBV2 and TRBJ2-1; tentatively, D is TRBD1 (5 bases). CDR3 length: 15 residues. Germline V lookup: CDR1 SNHLY, CDR2 FYNNEI. The V and J ends lost 2 bases and 3 bases respectively, with 11 bases between them. The CDR3 sequence: CASSEWQGIYNEQFF. The CDR3, as DNA: TGTGCCAGCAGTGAATGGCAGGGAATCTACAATGAGCAGTTCTTC.

The chain employs TRBV28 and TRBJ2-2, with 9 bases identical to TRBD2. V lost 7 bases to trimming and J lost 3 bases; unmatched junction nucleotides: 6. The CDR3 runs to 15 residues. Germline values: CDR1 MDHEN, CDR2 SYDVKM. This chain's CDR3 is CASNSAGGYTGELFF. For the CDR3, the DNA is TGTGCCAGCAATTCGGCGGGAGGGTACACCGGGGAGCTGTTTTTT.